This T cell receptor beta chain was identified in a study of T cell repertoires in cytomegalovirus infection (dated by TCRdb to the late 2010s). Looking at the study overall: The HLA type of each donor mattered for the analysis, because public TCR beta signatures pointed to carriage of CMV infection along with the matching HLA type. Summary of the overall study and its limitations: In the ex vivo response, HLA-C-restricted CMV-specific TCR beta clonotypes were dominant, and in two of eight donors the single most frequent clonotype came from this HLA-C-restricted group. In both this cohort and an independent cohort of 350 to 400 donors, the cumulative frequency of public TCR beta family members distinguished carriers of CMV infection plus the relevant HLA type.

From V the trimming removes 5 bases and from J it removes 7 bases, while the gene matches leave 8 bases of the junction unaccounted for. The CDR3 goes from the cysteine to the phenylalanine over 15 residues. Only the CDR3 part of the read is kept: 45 bases, read in frame from the first base. Based on the germline V gene, the CDR1 and CDR2 sequences are SGHVS and FNYEAQ. This clonotype was seen only a few times. What this receptor recognizes is not known. Within one base of it there is no much larger clone, and no base qualities were kept. TCRdb names Illumina HiSeq 1500 as the instrument used. Through fastp at Q25 and MiXCR, TCRdb rebuilt clones from the public reads, retaining in-frame beta chains. Here each entry gathers all rows of one CDR3 protein and keeps the most common genes and DNA. The sample table lists some 390,000 distinct CDR3 sequences, about a sixth of them with a count of one. The top ten hold 8.7% of the sample.

The TCR sequence derives from a human donor in good health (CMV status not recorded). Some clones in this sample may be carry-over from other donors' samples. Sequencing used PBMCs. The chain couples TRBV7-6 to TRBJ2-2, with 9 bases aligning to TRBD2. The CDR3 protein: CASSTVAGEYGELFF. The DNA is TGTGCCAGCAGCACTGTAGCGGGGGAGTACGGGGAGCTGTTTTTT.